The 6 T cell receptor beta chains below all came from one sample that was sequenced in a study of human T cells and chemical hapten exposure. The time point denotes: patch test 2, 6 weeks after DPC sensitization. Treatment reported: therapeutic diphenylcyclopropenone sensitization with weekly scalp DPC. TCRdb used MiXCR to reprocess the RACE reads, holding one entry per CDR3 protein. This repertoire shows 330,000 or so distinct CDR3 sequences, more than 5% found once; its top ten account for around 6.1%. Material: whole blood, obtained in connection with sensitization to the hapten diphenylcyclopropenone (DPC). Every receptor here comes from a woman aged 18 to 35 with alopecia areata. Some clones in this sample may be carry-over from other donors' samples.

This clonotype was picked up many times. The V gene is TRBV12-3 or TRBV12-4, the J gene TRBJ1-5, with D unresolved. Trimming cost V 4 bases and J 11 bases, with 18 bases left between them. This CDR3 has 14 residues. The CDR3 loop is CASSSVDPGGAQHF. The CDR3 coding sequence is TGTGCCAGCAGTTCTGTGGACCCTGGCGGGGCCCAGCATTTT.

In its sample, this clonotype was seen a few times. This chain connects TRBV28 to TRBJ2-4, with a weak D call TRBD2 (6 bases). The germline V and J ends were trimmed by 7 bases and 8 bases, with 21 bases remaining between them. The germline V gene encodes CDR1 MDHEN and CDR2 SYDVKM. CDR3 length equals 15 residues. The CDR3 sequence is CASTHAGQGYDIQYF. CDR3 nucleotides: TGTGCCAGCACGCACGCGGGGCAGGGTTATGACATTCAGTACTTC.

This clonotype was seen a few times. The chain recombines TRBV6-6 with TRBJ2-5, with 14 bases fitting TRBD2. Germline CDR1 and CDR2: MNHNY and SVGAGI (reference sequence). The CDR3 runs to 17 residues. V shed 6 bases and J 4 bases; nucleotides not matched to a gene: 10. The CDR3: CASSPPTSGGAGETQYF. DNA of the CDR3: TGTGCCAGCAGCCCTCCGACTAGCGGGGGGGCCGGAGAGACCCAGTACTTC.

This clonotype was detected many times. The chain employs TRBV19 and TRBJ2-5; tentatively, D is TRBD1 (5 bases). V lost 6 bases, J lost 2 bases, and 19 bases lay in between. The CDR3 runs 16 residues. CDR1 and CDR2 (germline): LNHDA, SQIVND (reference sequence). The CDR3: CASSIPLPDRQETQYF. The CDR3 DNA is TGTGCCAGTAGCATACCACTCCCTGACAGACAAGAGACCCAGTACTTC.

This clonotype was recorded at least ten times. The chain joins TRBV4-3 to TRBJ2-5; 8 nucleotides line up with TRBD2. J gave up 2 bases and V 0 bases, and 5 bases lay outside the gene matches. This CDR3 is 16 amino acids long. Germline-derived CDR1 and CDR2 are LGHNA and YSLEER. CDR3 amino acids: CASSQDLPGGQETQYF. The CDR3 bases are TGCGCCAGCAGCCAAGATTTACCGGGGGGGCAAGAGACCCAGTACTTC.

This clonotype was detected ten times or more. The chain recombines TRBV24-1 with TRBJ2-1; 9 positions match TRBD1. Germline V CDR1 and CDR2: KGHDR, SFDVKD. The length of the CDR3 is 14 residues. Trimming took 8 bases from V and 8 from J; bases not matched to a gene: 9. In nucleotides, the CDR3 is TGTGCCACCAACTCGGGACAGGGTTTCGATGAGCAGTTCTTC. Its translation is CATNSGQGFDEQFF.